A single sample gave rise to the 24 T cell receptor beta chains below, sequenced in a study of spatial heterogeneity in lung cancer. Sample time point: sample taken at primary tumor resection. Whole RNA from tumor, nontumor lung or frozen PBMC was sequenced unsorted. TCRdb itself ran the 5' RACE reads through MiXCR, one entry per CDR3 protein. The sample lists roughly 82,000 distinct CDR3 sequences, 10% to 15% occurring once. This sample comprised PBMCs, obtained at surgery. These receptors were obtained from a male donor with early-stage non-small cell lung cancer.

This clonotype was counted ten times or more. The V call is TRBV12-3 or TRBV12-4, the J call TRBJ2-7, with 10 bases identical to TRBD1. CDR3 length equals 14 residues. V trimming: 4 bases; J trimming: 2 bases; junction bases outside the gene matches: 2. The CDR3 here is CASSSGQGAYEQYF. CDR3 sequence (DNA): TGTGCCAGCAGTTCCGGACAGGGGGCCTACGAGCAGTACTTC.

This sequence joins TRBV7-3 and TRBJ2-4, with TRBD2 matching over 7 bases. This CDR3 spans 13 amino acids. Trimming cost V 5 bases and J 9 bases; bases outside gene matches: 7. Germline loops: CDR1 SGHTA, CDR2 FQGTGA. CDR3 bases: TGTGCCAGCAGCCCGGGAGGTTGGGGCATTCAGTACTTC. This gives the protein CASSPGGWGIQYF.

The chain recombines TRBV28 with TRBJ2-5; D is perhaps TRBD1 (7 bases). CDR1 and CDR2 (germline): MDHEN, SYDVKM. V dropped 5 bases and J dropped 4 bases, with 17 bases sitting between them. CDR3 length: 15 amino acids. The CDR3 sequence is CASSPSGGGSETQYF. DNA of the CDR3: TGTGCCAGCAGTCCCTCCGGAGGGGGCTCAGAGACCCAGTACTTC.

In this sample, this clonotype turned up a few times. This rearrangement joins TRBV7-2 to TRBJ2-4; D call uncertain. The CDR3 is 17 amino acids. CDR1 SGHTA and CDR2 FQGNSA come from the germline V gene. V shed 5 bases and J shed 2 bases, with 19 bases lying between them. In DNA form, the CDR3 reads TGTGCCAGCAGCCTTCTCTACCGGGCCTACACCAAAAACATTCAGTACTTC. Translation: CASSLLYRAYTKNIQYF. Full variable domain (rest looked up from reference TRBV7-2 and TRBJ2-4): GAGVSQSPSNKVTEKGKDVELRCDPISGHTALYWYRQSLGQGLEFLIYFQGNSAPDKSGLPSDRFSAERTGGSVSTLTIQRTQQEDSAVYLCASSLLYRAYTKNIQYFGAGTRLSVL.

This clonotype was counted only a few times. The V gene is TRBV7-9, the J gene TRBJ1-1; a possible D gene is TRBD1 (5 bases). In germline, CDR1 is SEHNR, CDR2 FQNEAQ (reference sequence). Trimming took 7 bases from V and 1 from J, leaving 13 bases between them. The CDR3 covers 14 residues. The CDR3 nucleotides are TGTGCCAGCAAAATACAGGTAGAGAACACTGAAGCTTTCTTT. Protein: CASKIQVENTEAFF. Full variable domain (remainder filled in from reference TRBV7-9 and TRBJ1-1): DTGVSQNPRHKITKRGQNVTFRCDPISEHNRLYWYRQTLGQGPEFLTYFQNEAQLEKSRLLSDRFSAERPKGSFSTLEIQRTEQGDSAMYLCASKIQVENTEAFFGQGTRLTVV.

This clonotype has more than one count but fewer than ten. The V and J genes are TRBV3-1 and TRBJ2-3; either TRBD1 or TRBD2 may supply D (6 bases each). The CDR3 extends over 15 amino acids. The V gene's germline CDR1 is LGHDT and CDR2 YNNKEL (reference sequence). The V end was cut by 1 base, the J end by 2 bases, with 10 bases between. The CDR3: CASSQVGGPTDTQYF. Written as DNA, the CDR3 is TGTGCCAGCAGCCAAGTGGGGGGCCCCACAGATACGCAGTATTTT.

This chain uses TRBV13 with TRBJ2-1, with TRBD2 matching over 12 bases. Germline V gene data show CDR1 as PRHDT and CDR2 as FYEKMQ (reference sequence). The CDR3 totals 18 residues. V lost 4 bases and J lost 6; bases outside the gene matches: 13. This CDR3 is CASSSTTLAGGRSNEQFF. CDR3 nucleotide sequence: TGTGCCAGCAGCTCAACCACTCTAGCGGGGGGGCGTTCCAATGAGCAGTTCTTC.

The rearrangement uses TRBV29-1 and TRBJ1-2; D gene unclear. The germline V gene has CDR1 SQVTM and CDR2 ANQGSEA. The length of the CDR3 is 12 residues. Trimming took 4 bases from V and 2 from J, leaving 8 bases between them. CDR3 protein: CSVVLENYGYTF. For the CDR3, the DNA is TGCAGCGTTGTATTAGAGAACTATGGCTACACCTTC.

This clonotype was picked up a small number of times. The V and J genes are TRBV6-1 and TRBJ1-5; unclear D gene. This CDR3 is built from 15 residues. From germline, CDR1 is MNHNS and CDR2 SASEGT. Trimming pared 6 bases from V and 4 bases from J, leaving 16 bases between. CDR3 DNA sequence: TGTGCCAGCAGCACGGACGGAGGTCGGAATCAGCCCCAGCATTTT. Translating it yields CASSTDGGRNQPQHF.

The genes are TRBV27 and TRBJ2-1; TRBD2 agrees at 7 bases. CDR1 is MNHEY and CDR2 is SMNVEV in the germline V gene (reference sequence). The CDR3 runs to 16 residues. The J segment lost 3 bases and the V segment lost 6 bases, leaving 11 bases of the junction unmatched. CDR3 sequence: CASSRSAGTRYNEQFF. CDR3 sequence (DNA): TGTGCCAGCAGCCGCTCAGCGGGAACCCGCTACAATGAGCAGTTCTTC.

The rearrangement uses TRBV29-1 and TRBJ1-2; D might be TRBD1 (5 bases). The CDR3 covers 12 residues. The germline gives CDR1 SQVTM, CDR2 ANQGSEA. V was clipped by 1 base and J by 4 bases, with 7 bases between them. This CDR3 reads CSVEGGPYGYTF. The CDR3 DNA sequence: TGCAGCGTTGAAGGGGGCCCCTATGGCTACACCTTC.

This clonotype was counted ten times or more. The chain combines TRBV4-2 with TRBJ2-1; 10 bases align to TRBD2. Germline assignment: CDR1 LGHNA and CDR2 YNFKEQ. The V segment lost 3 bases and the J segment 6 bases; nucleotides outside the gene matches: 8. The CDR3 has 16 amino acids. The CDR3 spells CASSQEVASGSNEQFF. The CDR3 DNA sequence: TGTGCCAGCAGCCAGGAAGTGGCTAGCGGGAGCAATGAGCAGTTCTTC.

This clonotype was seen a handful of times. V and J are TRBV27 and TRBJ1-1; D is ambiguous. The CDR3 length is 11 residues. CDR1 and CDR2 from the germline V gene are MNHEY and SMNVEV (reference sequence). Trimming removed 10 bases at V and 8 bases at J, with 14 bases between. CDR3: CATLGPTEAFF. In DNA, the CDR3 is TGTGCCACCCTTGGACCTACCGAAGCTTTCTTT.

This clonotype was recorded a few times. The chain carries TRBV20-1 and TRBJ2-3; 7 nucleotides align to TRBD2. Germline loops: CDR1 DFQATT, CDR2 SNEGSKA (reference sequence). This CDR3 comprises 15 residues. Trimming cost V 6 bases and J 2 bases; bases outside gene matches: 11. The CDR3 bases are TGCAGTGCCCGGCCCCCGGGGAGGGTCACAGATACGCAGTATTTT. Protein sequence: CSARPPGRVTDTQYF.

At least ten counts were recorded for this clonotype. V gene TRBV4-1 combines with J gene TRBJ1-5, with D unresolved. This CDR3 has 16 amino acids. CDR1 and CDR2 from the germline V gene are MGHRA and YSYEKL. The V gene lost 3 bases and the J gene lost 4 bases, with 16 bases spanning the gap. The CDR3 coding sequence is TGCGCCAGCAGCCAGGGTTTGGGCAGAACTAATCAGCCCCAGCATTTT. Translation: CASSQGLGRTNQPQHF.

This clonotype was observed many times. DNA of the CDR3: TGTGCCAGCAGCCTTGGGACAGTTGAAAAACTGTTTTTT. Translating gives CASSLGTVEKLFF. The rearrangement links TRBV7-9 to TRBJ1-4; the match to TRBD1 covers 7 bases. Germline CDR1 is SEHNR and CDR2 is FQNEAQ (reference sequence). The CDR3 loop spans 13 amino acids. J gave up 7 bases and V 5 bases, and 4 bases lay outside the gene matches. The full variable domain, completed using reference TRBV7-9 and TRBJ1-4, is DTGVSQNPRHKITKRGQNVTFRCDPISEHNRLYWYRQTLGQGPEFLTYFQNEAQLEKSRLLSDRFSAERPKGSFSTLEIQRTEQGDSAMYLCASSLGTVEKLFFGSGTQLSVL.

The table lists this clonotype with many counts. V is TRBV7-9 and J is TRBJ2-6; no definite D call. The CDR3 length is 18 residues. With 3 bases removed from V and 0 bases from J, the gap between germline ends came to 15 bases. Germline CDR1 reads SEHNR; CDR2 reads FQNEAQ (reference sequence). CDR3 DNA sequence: TGTGCCAGCAGCTTGATGCGAGACTTCTACTCTGGGGCCAACGTCCTGACTTTC. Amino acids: CASSLMRDFYSGANVLTF.

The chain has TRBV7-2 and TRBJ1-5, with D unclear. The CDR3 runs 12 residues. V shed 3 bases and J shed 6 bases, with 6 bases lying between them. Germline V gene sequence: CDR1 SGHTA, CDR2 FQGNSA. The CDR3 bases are TGTGCCAGCAGCTTGAAAGGTCAGCCCCAGCATTTT. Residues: CASSLKGQPQHF.

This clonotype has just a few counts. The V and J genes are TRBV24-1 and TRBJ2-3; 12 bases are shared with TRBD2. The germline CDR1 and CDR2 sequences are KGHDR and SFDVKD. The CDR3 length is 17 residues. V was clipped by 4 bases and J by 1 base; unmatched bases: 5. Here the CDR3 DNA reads TGTGCCACCAGTGACCCAGGGACTAGCGGGCGCACAGATACGCAGTATTTT. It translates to CATSDPGTSGRTDTQYF.

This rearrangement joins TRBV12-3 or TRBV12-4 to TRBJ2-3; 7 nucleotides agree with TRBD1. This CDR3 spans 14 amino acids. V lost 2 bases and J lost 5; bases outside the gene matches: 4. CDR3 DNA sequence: TGTGCCAGCAGTTTAAACAGGGGCCTAGATACGCAGTATTTT. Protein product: CASSLNRGLDTQYF.

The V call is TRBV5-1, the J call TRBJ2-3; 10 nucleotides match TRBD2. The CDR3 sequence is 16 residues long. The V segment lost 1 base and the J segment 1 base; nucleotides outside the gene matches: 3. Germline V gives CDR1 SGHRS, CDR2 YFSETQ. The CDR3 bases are TGCGCCAGCAGCTTGCCCCTAGCGGGGGGCACAGATACGCAGTATTTT. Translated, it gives CASSLPLAGGTDTQYF.

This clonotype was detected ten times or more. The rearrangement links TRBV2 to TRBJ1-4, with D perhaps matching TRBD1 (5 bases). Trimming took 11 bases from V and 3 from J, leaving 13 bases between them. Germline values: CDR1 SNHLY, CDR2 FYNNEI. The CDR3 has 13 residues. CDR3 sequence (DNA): TGTGCCGGGGCAGGCGGGGCTAATGAAAAACTGTTTTTT. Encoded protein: CAGAGGANEKLFF.

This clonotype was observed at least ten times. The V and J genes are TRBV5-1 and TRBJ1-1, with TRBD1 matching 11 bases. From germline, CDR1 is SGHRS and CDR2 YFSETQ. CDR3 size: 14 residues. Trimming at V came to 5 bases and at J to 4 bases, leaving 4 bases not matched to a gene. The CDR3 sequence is CASSFGQGATEAFF. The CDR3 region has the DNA TGCGCCAGCAGTTTTGGACAGGGGGCCACTGAAGCTTTCTTT.

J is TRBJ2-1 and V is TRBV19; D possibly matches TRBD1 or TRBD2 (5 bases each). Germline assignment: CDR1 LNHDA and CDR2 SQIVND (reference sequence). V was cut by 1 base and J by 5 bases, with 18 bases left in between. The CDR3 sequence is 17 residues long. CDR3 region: CASSIGGGPSRNNEQFF. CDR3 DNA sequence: TGTGCCAGTAGTATAGGGGGCGGGCCCTCGAGGAACAATGAGCAGTTCTTC.